These 20 T cell receptor beta chains were all obtained from the same sample, sequenced in a study of tumor and adjacent non-tumor tissue in lung cancer. TCRbeta libraries were built with three rounds of nested PCR, modified from ARM-PCR. One entry per CDR3 protein, called by TCRdb with MiXCR from the multiplex PCR reads. The data show under 75,000 distinct CDR3 sequences, around 70% seen once. This sample's RNA came from whole unsorted tissue. More than 3 cm separated this lung sample from the edge of the tumor. Material: distant non-tumor lung tissue. The receptors were sampled from a woman aged 45-65 years with non-small cell lung cancer.

This clonotype was recorded at least ten times. This chain uses TRBV28 with TRBJ2-1; D tentatively reads TRBD1 or TRBD2 (5 bases each). V lost 5 bases to trimming and J lost 12 bases, with 11 bases between them. This CDR3 is 11 amino acids long. Germline V gene lookup returns CDR1 MDHEN and CDR2 SYDVKM. CDR3 nucleotide sequence: TGTGCCAGCAGTCTGCAGAGGGGGCAGTTCTTC. This translates into CASSLQRGQFF.

With regard to this clonotype: A read error may be the cause here, since a much bigger clone is one base away. The CDR3 does not close with the conserved phenylalanine or tryptophan, likely indicating a read error. The chain uses TRBV5-6 and TRBJ2-1, with D possibly TRBD2 on 5 matching bases. The CDR3 runs to 15 residues. Between the trimmed V and J ends, which lost 0 bases and 2 bases, there was a span of 9 bases. CDR1 and CDR2 (germline): SGHDT, YYEEEE. The CDR3 nucleotides read TGTGCCAGCAGCTTGGGGAGCGGACCCTACAATGAGCAGTTCCTC. Translating it yields CASSLGSGPYNEQFL.

Concerning this clonotype: A much larger clone is a single base away; this may be a read error. The CDR3 region is CASSMGLTSDTQYF. The DNA of the CDR3 is TGTGCCAGCAGCATGGGACTAACCTCAGATACGCAGTATTTT. The chain carries TRBV5-4 and TRBJ2-3, with 7 bases aligning to TRBD2. The V segment lost 4 bases and the J segment 4 bases; nucleotides outside the gene matches: 6. The CDR3 has 14 residues. Germline loops: CDR1 SGHNT, CDR2 YYREEE (reference sequence).

Turning to this clonotype: A much larger clone lies a single base off, so this may be a read error. The chain combines TRBV29-1 with TRBJ2-7, with D perhaps given as TRBD1 or TRBD2 (5 bases each). CDR1 SQVTM and CDR2 ANQGSEA come from the germline V gene. The CDR3 runs to 12 residues. V lost 7 bases, J lost 0 bases, and 10 bases lay in between. CDR3 DNA sequence: TGCAGCGGGGGGTCAACCTCCTACGAGCAGTACTTC. Encoded protein: CSGGSTSYEQYF.

This clonotype came up many times. The chain employs TRBV10-1 and TRBJ2-2; D is unclear. The V end was cut by 9 bases, the J end by 9 bases, with 11 bases between. Germline CDR1 reads WNHNN; CDR2 reads SYGVQD (reference sequence). The CDR3 has 11 amino acids. Here the CDR3 DNA reads TGCGCCAGAGATTCGCGCCGGGAGCTGTTTTTT. This encodes CARDSRRELFF.

This rearrangement joins TRBV11-1 to TRBJ2-2, with 7 positions matching TRBD2. V lost 7 bases, J lost 3 bases, and 8 bases stayed unmatched. The CDR3 has 15 residues. Germline-derived CDR1 and CDR2 are SGHAT and FQDESV (reference sequence). For the CDR3, the DNA is TGTGCCAGCAACTTCCTAGGGAGGGACACCGGGGAGCTGTTTTTT. Translated, it gives CASNFLGRDTGELFF.

This clonotype was recorded only once. One junction end disagrees with the germline gene, perhaps due to a read error. This sequence joins TRBV24-1 and TRBJ2-3; perhaps TRBD1 as D (5 bases). Germline V gene data show CDR1 as KGHDR and CDR2 as SFDVKD. The CDR3 runs 13 residues. CDR3 residues: CATSGQGTDTQCF. DNA for the CDR3: TGTGCCACCAGTGGGCAGGGTACAGATACACAGTGTTTT.

As for this clonotype: This may be a read error: a much more frequent sequence differs by one nucleotide. The rearrangement joins TRBV6-2 or TRBV6-3 to TRBJ2-7; 9 bases line up with TRBD2. The CDR3 is 12 residues long. V gave up 2 bases and J gave up 10 bases; unmatched junction bases: 3. Germline-derived CDR1 and CDR2 are MNHEY and SVGEGT. CDR3 sequence: CASSYGREGQYF. The CDR3, as DNA: TGTGCCAGCAGTTACGGGCGGGAGGGTCAGTACTTC.

This chain links TRBV11-2 with TRBJ1-6; D is undetermined. The CDR3 sequence is 14 residues long. Germline V lookup: CDR1 SGHAT, CDR2 FQNNGV. Here the CDR3 DNA reads TGTATCAGCAGCTTACGACGGGATTATTCACCCCTCCACTTT. It encodes CISSLRRDYSPLHF.

This clonotype appeared many times. The rearrangement joins TRBV6-9 to TRBJ2-1; TRBD1 matches at 9 bases. J gave up 8 bases and V 10 bases, and 12 bases lay outside the gene matches. CDR3 size: 14 residues. Germline CDR1 and CDR2: MNHGY and SVAAGI. The chain's CDR3 is CATLPGQGVDEQFF. The CDR3 region has the DNA TGTGCCACCCTACCGGGACAGGGCGTCGATGAGCAGTTCTTC.

As concerns this clonotype: This CDR3 fails to terminate in the conserved phenylalanine or tryptophan, so it likely reflects a read error. The rearrangement links TRBV5-6 to TRBJ2-7; D gene ambiguous. CDR3 length: 13 residues. Germline V CDR1 and CDR2: SGHDT, YYEEEE. V dropped 4 bases and J dropped 2 bases, with 10 bases sitting between them. The DNA of the CDR3 is TGTGCCAGCAGCGACTGGCTTACCTACGAGCAGTACAAC. Residues: CASSDWLTYEQYN.

This clonotype was observed at least ten times. The rearrangement uses TRBV6-6 and TRBJ2-5, with D possibly being TRBD1 (6 bases). CDR1 MNHNY and CDR2 SVGAGI come from the germline V gene (reference sequence). The CDR3 extends over 14 amino acids. V was clipped by 5 bases and J by 1 base, with 11 bases between them. CDR3 amino acids: CASSNGQLQETQYF. The CDR3, as DNA: TGTGCCAGCAGTAACGGACAGCTCCAAGAGACCCAGTACTTC.

Notes on this clonotype: The conserved phenylalanine or tryptophan is not found at the CDR3 terminus, so this likely reflects a read error. This rearrangement joins TRBV28 to TRBJ1-5; D perhaps matches TRBD1 (5 bases). Germline lookup yields CDR1 MDHEN and CDR2 SYDVKM. CDR3 size: 16 residues. The CDR3 here is CTSSLTSRVTNQPQHS. The CDR3, as DNA: TGTACCAGCAGTCTAACAAGCAGGGTTACGAATCAGCCTCAGCATTCT.

This clonotype was seen many times. The chain has TRBV29-1 and TRBJ2-5; D may be TRBD1 (6 bases). The CDR3 runs 13 residues. V gave up 7 bases and J gave up 5 bases, with 17 bases separating them. Germline V gene data show CDR1 as SQVTM and CDR2 as ANQGSEA. In nucleotides, the CDR3 is TGCAGCGCAGCTCGGGGCCAGGGGGAGACCCAGTACTTC. It yields the protein CSAARGQGETQYF.

This clonotype turned up a few times. A much larger clone sits a single nucleotide away, making a read error possible. The rearrangement links TRBV6-1 to TRBJ1-1; D unresolved. The germline CDR1 and CDR2 sequences are MNHNS and SASEGT. V lost 7 bases, J lost 3 bases, and 9 bases lay in between. The CDR3 totals 12 residues. For the CDR3, the DNA is TGTGCCAGCATGGACGGGGACACTGAAGCTTTCTTT. Encoded protein: CASMDGDTEAFF.

A remark on this clonotype: The junction and the germline gene differ at one end; a read error may be behind it. This chain joins TRBV10-2 and TRBJ2-5; D may be TRBD1 (6 bases). Germline CDR1 is WSHSY and CDR2 is SAAADI. The CDR3 totals 14 residues. The CDR3 DNA reads as TGCACCAGTAGGGAACTAGGGGGCCAAGAGACCCAGTACTTC. Translation gives CTSRELGGQETQYF.

This clonotype was counted at least ten times. The chain carries TRBV11-2 and TRBJ1-6; D not certain. Germline values: CDR1 SGHAT, CDR2 FQNNGV. The V end lost 3 bases, the J end lost 2 bases, and 11 bases lay between the germline ends. The CDR3 loop spans 16 amino acids. The CDR3 region is CASSLEYSPYNSPLHF. The DNA of the CDR3 is TGTGCCAGCAGCTTGGAGTACAGTCCCTATAATTCACCCCTCCACTTT.

V gene TRBV5-1 combines with J gene TRBJ2-7; 8 bases are shared with TRBD1. The CDR3 has 15 residues. Germline V lookup: CDR1 SGHRS, CDR2 YFSETQ. With V trimmed by 4 bases and J by 3 bases, 9 bases remained unmatched. CDR3 amino acids: CASSQGTGQNYEQYF. The CDR3 bases are TGCGCCAGCAGCCAAGGGACAGGTCAGAACTACGAGCAGTACTTC.

With respect to this clonotype: Being one base from a much bigger clone, this may be a read error. The genes are TRBV6-1 and TRBJ1-5; 8 nucleotides line up with TRBD1. The CDR3 has 14 residues. V shed 7 bases and J 6 bases; nucleotides not matched to a gene: 8. CDR1 and CDR2 (germline): MNHNS, SASEGT. The CDR3 loop is CASNGAGGGQPQHF. CDR3 in DNA: TGTGCCAGCAATGGGGCAGGGGGCGGTCAGCCCCAGCATTTT.

As concerns this clonotype: One end of the junction varies from germline; a read error may be responsible. The rearrangement joins TRBV30 to TRBJ2-7, with D perhaps TRBD1 (5 bases). This CDR3 is built from 14 residues. Germline V gene data show CDR1 as GTSNPN and CDR2 as SVGIG (reference sequence). The CDR3 nucleotides are TGTGCCTGGACCATTAGGGGATACTCCTACGAGGAGTACTTC. This translates into CAWTIRGYSYEEYF.